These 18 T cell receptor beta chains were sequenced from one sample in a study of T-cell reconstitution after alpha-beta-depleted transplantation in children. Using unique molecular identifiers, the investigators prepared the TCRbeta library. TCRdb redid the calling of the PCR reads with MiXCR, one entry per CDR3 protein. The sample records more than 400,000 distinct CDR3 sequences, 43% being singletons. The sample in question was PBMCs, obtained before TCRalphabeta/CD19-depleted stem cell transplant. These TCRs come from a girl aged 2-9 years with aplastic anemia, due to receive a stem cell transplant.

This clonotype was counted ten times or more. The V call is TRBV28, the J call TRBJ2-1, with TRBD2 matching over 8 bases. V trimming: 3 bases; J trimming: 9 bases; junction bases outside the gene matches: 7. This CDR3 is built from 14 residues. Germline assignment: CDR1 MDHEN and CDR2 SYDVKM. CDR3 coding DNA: TGTGCCAGCAGTTTTCCGGGACTAGGTCGTGAGCAGTTCTTC. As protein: CASSFPGLGREQFF.

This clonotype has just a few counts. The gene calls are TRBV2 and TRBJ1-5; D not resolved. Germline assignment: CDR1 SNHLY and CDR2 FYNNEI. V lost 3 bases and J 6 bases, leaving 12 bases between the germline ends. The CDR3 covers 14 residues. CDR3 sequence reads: CASSEESGPQPQHF. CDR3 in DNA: TGTGCCAGCAGTGAGGAGAGCGGGCCTCAGCCCCAGCATTTT.

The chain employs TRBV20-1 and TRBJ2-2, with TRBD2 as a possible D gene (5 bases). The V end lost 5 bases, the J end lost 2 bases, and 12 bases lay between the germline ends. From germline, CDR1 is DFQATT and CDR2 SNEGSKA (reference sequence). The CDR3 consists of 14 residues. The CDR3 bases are TGCAGTGCTCATGCCGGGGTTAACACCGGGGAGCTGTTTTTT. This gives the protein CSAHAGVNTGELFF.

The chain's CDR3 is CASSEWAAYEQYF. CDR3 bases: TGTGCCAGCAGTGAGTGGGCAGCCTACGAGCAGTACTTC. The chain has TRBV2 and TRBJ2-7; no clear D gene. V was clipped by 3 bases and J by 2 bases, with 8 bases between them. In germline, CDR1 is SNHLY, CDR2 FYNNEI. The CDR3 has 13 amino acids.

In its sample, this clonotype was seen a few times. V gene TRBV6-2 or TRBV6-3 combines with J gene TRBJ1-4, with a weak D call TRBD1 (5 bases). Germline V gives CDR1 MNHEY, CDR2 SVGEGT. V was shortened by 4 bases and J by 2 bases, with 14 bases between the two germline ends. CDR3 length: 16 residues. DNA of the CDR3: TGTGCCAGCAGTTCCCCCCGGGGGGAGACTAATGAAAAACTGTTTTTT. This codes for CASSSPRGETNEKLFF.

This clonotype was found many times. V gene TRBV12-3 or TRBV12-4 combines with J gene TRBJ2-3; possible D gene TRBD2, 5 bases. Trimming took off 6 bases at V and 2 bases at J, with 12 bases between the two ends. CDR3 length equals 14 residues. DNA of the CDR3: TGTGCCAGCAGCCTAGCCTTTCTCACAGATACGCAGTATTTT. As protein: CASSLAFLTDTQYF.

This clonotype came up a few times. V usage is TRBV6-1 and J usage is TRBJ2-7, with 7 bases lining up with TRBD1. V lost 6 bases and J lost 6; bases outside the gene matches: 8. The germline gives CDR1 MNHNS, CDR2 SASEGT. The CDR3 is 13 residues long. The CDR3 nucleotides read TGTGCCAGCAGGCCGGGACAGTGGCGCGAGCAGTACTTC. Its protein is CASRPGQWREQYF.

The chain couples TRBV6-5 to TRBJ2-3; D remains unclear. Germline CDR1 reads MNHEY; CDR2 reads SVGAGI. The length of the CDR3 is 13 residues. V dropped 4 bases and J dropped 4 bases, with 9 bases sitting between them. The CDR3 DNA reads TGTGCCAGCAGTTCCTCAGAGGCAGATACGCAGTATTTT. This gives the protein CASSSSEADTQYF.

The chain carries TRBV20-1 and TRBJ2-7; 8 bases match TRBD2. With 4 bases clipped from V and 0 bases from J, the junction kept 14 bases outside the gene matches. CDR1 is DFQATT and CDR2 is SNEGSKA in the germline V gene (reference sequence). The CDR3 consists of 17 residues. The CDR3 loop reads CSAKITGGTTVSYEQYF. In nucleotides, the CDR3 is TGCAGTGCTAAAATAACGGGAGGGACTACCGTCTCCTACGAGCAGTACTTC.

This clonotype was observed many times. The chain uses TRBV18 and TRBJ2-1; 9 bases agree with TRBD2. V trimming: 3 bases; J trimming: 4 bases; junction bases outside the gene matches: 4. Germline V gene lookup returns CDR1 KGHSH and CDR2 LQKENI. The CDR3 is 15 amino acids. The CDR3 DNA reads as TGTGCCAGCTCACCTCTAGCGGGATTTTACAATGAGCAGTTCTTC. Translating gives CASSPLAGFYNEQFF. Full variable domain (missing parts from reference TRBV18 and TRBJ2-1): NAGVMQNPRHLVRRRGQEARLRCSPMKGHSHVYWYRQLPEEGLKFMVYLQKENIIDESGMPKERFSAEFPKEGPSILRIQQVVRGDSAAYFCASSPLAGFYNEQFFGPGTRLTVL.

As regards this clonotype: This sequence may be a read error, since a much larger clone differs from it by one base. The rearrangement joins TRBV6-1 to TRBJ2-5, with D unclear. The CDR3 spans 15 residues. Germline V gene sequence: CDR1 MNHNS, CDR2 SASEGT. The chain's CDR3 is CASSLGGYRQDTQYF. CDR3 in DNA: TGTGCCAGCAGCCTCGGTGGATACCGCCAAGACACCCAGTACTTC.

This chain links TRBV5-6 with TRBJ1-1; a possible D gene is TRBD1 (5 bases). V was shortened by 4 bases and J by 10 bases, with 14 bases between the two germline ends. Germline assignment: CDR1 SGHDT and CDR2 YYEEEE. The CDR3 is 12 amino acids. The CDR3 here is CASSGAALGAFF. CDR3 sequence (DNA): TGTGCCAGCAGCGGGGCTGCTTTGGGAGCTTTCTTT.

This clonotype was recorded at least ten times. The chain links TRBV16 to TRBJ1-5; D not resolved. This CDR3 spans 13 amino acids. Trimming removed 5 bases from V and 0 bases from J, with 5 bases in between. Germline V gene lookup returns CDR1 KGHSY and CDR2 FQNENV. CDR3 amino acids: CASSLNSNQPQHF. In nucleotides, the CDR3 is TGTGCCAGCAGCTTAAATAGCAATCAGCCCCAGCATTTT.

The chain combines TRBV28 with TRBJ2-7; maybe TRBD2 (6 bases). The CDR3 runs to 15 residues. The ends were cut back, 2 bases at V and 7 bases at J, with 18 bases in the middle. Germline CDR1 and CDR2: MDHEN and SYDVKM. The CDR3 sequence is CASSLGGRGRREQYF. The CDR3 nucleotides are TGTGCCAGCAGTTTAGGCGGGCGGGGTCGTAGGGAGCAGTACTTC.

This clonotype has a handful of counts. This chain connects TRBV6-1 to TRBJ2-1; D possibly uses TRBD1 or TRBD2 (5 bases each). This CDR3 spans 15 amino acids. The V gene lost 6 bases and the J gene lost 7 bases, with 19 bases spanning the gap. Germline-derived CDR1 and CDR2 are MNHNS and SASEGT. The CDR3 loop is CASRNRERWGNEQFF. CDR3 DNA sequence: TGTGCCAGCAGAAATCGGGAACGATGGGGGAATGAGCAGTTCTTC.

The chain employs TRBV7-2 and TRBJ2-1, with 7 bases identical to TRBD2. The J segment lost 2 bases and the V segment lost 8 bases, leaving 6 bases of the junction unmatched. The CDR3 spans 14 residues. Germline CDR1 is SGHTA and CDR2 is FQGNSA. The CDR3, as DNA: TGTGCCAGCGCATTTGCGGGGGCCTACAATGAGCAGTTCTTC. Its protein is CASAFAGAYNEQFF.

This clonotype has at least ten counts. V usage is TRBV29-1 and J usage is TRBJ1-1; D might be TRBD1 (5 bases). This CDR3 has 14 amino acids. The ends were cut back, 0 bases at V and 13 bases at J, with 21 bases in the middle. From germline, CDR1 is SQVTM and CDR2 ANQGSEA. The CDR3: CSVEDLYGDVKGFF. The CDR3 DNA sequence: TGCAGCGTTGAAGATCTGTATGGGGACGTGAAGGGTTTCTTT.

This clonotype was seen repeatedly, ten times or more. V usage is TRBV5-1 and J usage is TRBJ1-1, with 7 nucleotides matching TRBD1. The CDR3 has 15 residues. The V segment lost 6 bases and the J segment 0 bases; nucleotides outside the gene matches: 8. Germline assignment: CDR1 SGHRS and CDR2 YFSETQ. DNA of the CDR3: TGCGCCAGCAAACCGGGACAGTCGATGAACACTGAAGCTTTCTTT. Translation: CASKPGQSMNTEAFF.